The rows below give T cell receptor beta chains drawn from one sample of a study of blood T cells in healthy people across ages. TCRdb fed the 5' RACE reads into MiXCR, producing one record per CDR3 protein. There are 700,000 or so distinct CDR3 sequences in the sample; 40% to 45% occur only once, and about 30% lies in the top ten. The sequenced sample consisted of blood. The receptors come from an elderly man in good health. The CDR3 runs from the conserved cysteine through the conserved F or W. Each record gives: J gene, clone size, V gene, D gene, CDR3 DNA, CDR3 protein. D genes are given only for firm matches. Rows may omit the clone size; those that give it use once, few, many or a size class.

J gene: TRBJ2-1; clone size: NA; V gene: TRBV5-6; D gene: NA; CDR3 DNA: TGTGCCAGCAGCTCAACGGCCAGTGCCGATGAGCAGTTCTTC; CDR3 protein: CASSSTASADEQFF
J gene: TRBJ1-5; clone size: NA; V gene: TRBV3-1; D gene: NA; CDR3 DNA: TGTGCCAGCAGCCAAGCCCGGGATATACAGCCCCAGCATTTT; CDR3 protein: CASSQARDIQPQHF
J gene: TRBJ2-1; clone size: NA; V gene: TRBV2; D gene: NA; CDR3 DNA: TGTGCCAGCAGGGCAGGGCCAGGAAATGAGCAGTTCTTC; CDR3 protein: CASRAGPGNEQFF
J gene: TRBJ2-7; clone size: NA; V gene: TRBV6-5; D gene: NA; CDR3 DNA: TGTGCCAGCAGACCCTTAGACGGAGCCTACGAGCAGTACTTC; CDR3 protein: CASRPLDGAYEQYF
J gene: TRBJ2-5; clone size: many; V gene: TRBV4-2; D gene: NA; CDR3 DNA: TGTGCCAGCAGCCAAGATAGGCAAAGGGGGTCGGAGACCCAGTACTTC; CDR3 protein: CASSQDRQRGSETQYF
J gene: TRBJ2-5; clone size: few; V gene: TRBV18; D gene: NA; CDR3 DNA: TGTGCCAGCTCACCACCGTCCCGCACAGAGACCCAGTACTTC; CDR3 protein: CASSPPSRTETQYF
J gene: TRBJ2-7; clone size: many; V gene: TRBV7-2; D gene: NA; CDR3 DNA: TGTGCCAGCAGCTCCGACGGCTACGAGCAGTACTTC; CDR3 protein: CASSSDGYEQYF
J gene: TRBJ2-5; clone size: few; V gene: TRBV29-1; D gene: TRBD1; CDR3 DNA: TGCAGCGTGGAGGGGACAGGGGCGGGGGAGCAGTACTTC; CDR3 protein: CSVEGTGAGEQYF
J gene: TRBJ1-2; clone size: NA; V gene: TRBV7-3; D gene: NA; CDR3 DNA: TGTGCCAGCAGCTTAATGGCCCGGGGGCTCGGCTATGGCTACACCTTC; CDR3 protein: CASSLMARGLGYGYTF
J gene: TRBJ1-6; clone size: NA; V gene: TRBV20-1; D gene: TRBD1; CDR3 DNA: TGCAGTGCCCGGACAGGGTTTGGTAATTCACCCCTCCACTTT; CDR3 protein: CSARTGFGNSPLHF
J gene: TRBJ2-5; clone size: NA; V gene: TRBV6-2/TRBV6-3; D gene: NA; CDR3 DNA: TGTGCCAGCAGTCAAGGGACAATCAAAGAGACCCAGTACTTC; CDR3 protein: CASSQGTIKETQYF
J gene: TRBJ2-3; clone size: few; V gene: TRBV20-1; D gene: NA; CDR3 DNA: TGCAGTGCCCCCGTGTCAGGCGGGATCGCAGATACGCAGTATTTT; CDR3 protein: CSAPVSGGIADTQYF
J gene: TRBJ2-2; clone size: NA; V gene: TRBV29-1; D gene: TRBD2; CDR3 DNA: TGCAGCGTTGGGTCTGGGAGGGCCTCCACCGGGGCGCTGTTTTTT; CDR3 protein: CSVGSGRASTGALFF
J gene: TRBJ2-7; clone size: NA; V gene: TRBV11-2; D gene: TRBD2; CDR3 DNA: TGTGCCAGCAGCCCTCGCCCTGGAGGAGCGGGGAAGGCCTCCTACAATGAGCAGTACTTC; CDR3 protein: CASSPRPGGAGKASYNEQYF
J gene: TRBJ2-7; clone size: few; V gene: TRBV6-6; D gene: NA; CDR3 DNA: TGTGCCAGCAGTTACGGGGGACACGAGCAGTACTTC; CDR3 protein: CASSYGGHEQYF
J gene: TRBJ2-5; clone size: NA; V gene: TRBV7-2; D gene: NA; CDR3 DNA: TGTGCCAGCAGCTTAAGTTCTGGGGACGAGACCCAGTACTTC; CDR3 protein: CASSLSSGDETQYF
J gene: TRBJ2-2; clone size: few; V gene: TRBV6-2/TRBV6-3; D gene: TRBD1; CDR3 DNA: TGTGCCAGCAGTCGGACAGGGTACACCGGGGAGCTGTTTTTT; CDR3 protein: CASSRTGYTGELFF
J gene: TRBJ2-3; clone size: NA; V gene: TRBV29-1; D gene: NA; CDR3 DNA: TGCAGCGTTGAAGCTCCAGGGCTTAGGGATACGCAGTATTTT; CDR3 protein: CSVEAPGLRDTQYF
J gene: TRBJ2-7; clone size: NA; V gene: TRBV6-2/TRBV6-3; D gene: NA; CDR3 DNA: TGTGCCAGCTCCCTAGGGGTCAAATACGAGCAGTACTTC; CDR3 protein: CASSLGVKYEQYF
J gene: TRBJ2-1; clone size: NA; V gene: TRBV11-2; D gene: TRBD2; CDR3 DNA: TGTGCCAGCAGCTTTACTAGCGGATACTCCTACGATGAGCAGTTCTTC; CDR3 protein: CASSFTSGYSYDEQFF
J gene: TRBJ2-6; clone size: few; V gene: TRBV6-1; D gene: NA; CDR3 DNA: TGTGCCAGCAGGCCGCCCGACTACACGACGTCCTCTGGGGCCAACGTCCTGACTTTC; CDR3 protein: CASRPPDYTTSSGANVLTF
J gene: TRBJ2-3; clone size: NA; V gene: TRBV6-2/TRBV6-3; D gene: TRBD2; CDR3 DNA: TGTGCCAGCAGTCGGACTAGCGGGAGGTTGACAGATACGCAGTATTTT; CDR3 protein: CASSRTSGRLTDTQYF
J gene: TRBJ2-1; clone size: NA; V gene: TRBV29-1; D gene: NA; CDR3 DNA: TGCAGCGTTGATTGGCTGGGTTACAATGAGCAGTTCTTC; CDR3 protein: CSVDWLGYNEQFF
J gene: TRBJ1-4; clone size: NA; V gene: TRBV28; D gene: NA; CDR3 DNA: TGTGCCAGCAGTCCAGGACAGCCCGAGAGGCAACTGTTTTTT; CDR3 protein: CASSPGQPERQLFF